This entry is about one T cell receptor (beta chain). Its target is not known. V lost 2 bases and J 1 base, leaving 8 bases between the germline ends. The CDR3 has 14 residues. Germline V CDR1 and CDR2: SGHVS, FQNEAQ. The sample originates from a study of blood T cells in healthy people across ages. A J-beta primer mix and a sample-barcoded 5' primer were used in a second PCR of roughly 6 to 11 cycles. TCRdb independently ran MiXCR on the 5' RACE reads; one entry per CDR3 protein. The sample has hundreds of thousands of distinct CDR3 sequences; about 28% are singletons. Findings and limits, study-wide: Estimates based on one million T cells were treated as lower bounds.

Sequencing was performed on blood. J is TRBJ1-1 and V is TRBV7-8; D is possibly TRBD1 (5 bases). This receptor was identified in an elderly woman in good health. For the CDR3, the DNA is TGTGCCAGCAGCTTATTAGACAGGAACACTGAAGCTTTCTTT. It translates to CASSLLDRNTEAFF.